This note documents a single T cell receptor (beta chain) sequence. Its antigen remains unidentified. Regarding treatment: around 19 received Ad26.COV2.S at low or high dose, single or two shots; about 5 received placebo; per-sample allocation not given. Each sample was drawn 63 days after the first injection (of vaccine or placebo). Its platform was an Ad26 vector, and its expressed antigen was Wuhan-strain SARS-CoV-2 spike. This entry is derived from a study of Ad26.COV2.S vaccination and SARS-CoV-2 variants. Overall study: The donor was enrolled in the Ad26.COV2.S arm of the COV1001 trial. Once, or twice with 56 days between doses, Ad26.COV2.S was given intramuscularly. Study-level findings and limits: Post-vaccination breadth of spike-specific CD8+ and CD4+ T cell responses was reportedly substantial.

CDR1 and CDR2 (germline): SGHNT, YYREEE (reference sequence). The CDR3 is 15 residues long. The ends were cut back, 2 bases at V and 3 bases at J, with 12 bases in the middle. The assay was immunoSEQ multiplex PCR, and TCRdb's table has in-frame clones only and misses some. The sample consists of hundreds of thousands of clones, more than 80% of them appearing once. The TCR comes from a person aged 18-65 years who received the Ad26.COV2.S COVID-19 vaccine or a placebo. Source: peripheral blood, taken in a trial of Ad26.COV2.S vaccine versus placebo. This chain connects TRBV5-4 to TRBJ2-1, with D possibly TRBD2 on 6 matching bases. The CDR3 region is CASSFSSVGYNEQFF. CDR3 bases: TGTGCCAGCAGCTTTTCTAGCGTTGGCTACAATGAGCAGTTCTTC.